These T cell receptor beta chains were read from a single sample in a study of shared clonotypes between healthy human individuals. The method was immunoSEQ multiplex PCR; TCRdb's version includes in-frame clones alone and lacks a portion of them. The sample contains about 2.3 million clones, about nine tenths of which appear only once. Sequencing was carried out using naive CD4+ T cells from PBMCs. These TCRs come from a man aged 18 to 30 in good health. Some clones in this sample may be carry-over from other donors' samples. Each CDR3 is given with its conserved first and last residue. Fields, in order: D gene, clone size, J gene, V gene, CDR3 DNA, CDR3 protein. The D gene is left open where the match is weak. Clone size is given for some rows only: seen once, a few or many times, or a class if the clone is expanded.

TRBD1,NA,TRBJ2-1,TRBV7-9,TGTGCCAGCAGCCGACAGGGTCCGGCCTACAATGAGCAGTTCTTC,CASSRQGPAYNEQFF
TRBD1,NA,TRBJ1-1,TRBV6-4,TGTGCCAGCAGCGAGACAGGGGGTAACACTGAAGCTTTCTTT,CASSETGGNTEAFF
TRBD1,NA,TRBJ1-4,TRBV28,TGTGCCAGCAGGGGACAGGTATTTTTTTTT,CASRGQVFFF
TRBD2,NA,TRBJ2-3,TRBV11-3,TGTGCCAGCAGCTTAGAGTCTAGCGGGACCACAGATACGCAGTATTTT,CASSLESSGTTDTQYF
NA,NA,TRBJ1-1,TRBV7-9,TGTGCCAGCAGCGGAACAGTAGACCGATTGAACACTGAAGCTTTCTTT,CASSGTVDRLNTEAFF
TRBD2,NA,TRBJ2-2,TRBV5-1,TGCGCCAGCAGCTTGGTGGGACTAGGGAACACCGGGGAGCTGTTTTTT,CASSLVGLGNTGELFF
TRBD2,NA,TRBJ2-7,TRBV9,TGTGCCAGCAGCCCCCGTCCCATAGGGCCTTTAGCGGGAGCTTACTACGAGCAGTACTTC,CASSPRPIGPLAGAYYEQYF
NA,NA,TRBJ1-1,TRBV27,TGTGCCAGCAGTCCCCGACAGCAGGGAATGGGAGCTTTCTTT,CASSPRQQGMGAFF
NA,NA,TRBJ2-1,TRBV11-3,TGTGCCAGCAGCTATACGGGGGATGAGCAGTTCTTC,CASSYTGDEQFF
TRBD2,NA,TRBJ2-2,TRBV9,TGTGCCAGCACTTCCCTGGGACTAGCGGGAGGGCCGACTCCCGGGGAGCTGTTTTTT,CASTSLGLAGGPTPGELFF
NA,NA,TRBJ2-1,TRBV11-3,TGTGCCAGCAGCTACGGCGATGAGCAGTTCTTC,CASSYGDEQFF
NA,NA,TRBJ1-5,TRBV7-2,TGTGCCAGCAGAGGACCAGGGAGGAGCAATCAGCCCCAGCATTTT,CASRGPGRSNQPQHF
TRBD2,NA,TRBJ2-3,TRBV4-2,TGTGCCAGCAGCCAAGATGCTGCTAGCGGGCCGTTAGGCACAGATACGCAGTATTTT,CASSQDAASGPLGTDTQYF
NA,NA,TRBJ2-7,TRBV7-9,TGTGCCAGCAGCTCCACTGAGTGGAGCGAGCAGTACTTC,CASSSTEWSEQYF
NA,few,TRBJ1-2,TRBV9,TGTGCCAGCAGCGTAGATCAGGGTAACTATGGCTACACCTTC,CASSVDQGNYGYTF
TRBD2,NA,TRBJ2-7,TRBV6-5,TGTGCCAGCATGCGGGAGGTCTCCTACGAGCAGTACTTC,CASMREVSYEQYF
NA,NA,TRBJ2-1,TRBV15,TGTGCCACCAGCAGAGAACTAGCCTCCTACAATGAGCAGTTCTTC,CATSRELASYNEQFF
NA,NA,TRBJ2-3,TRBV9,TGTGCCAGCAGCGCGGTGACAGGCGGGACAGATACGCAGTATTTT,CASSAVTGGTDTQYF
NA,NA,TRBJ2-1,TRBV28,TGTGCCAGCAGCCCCCCGGGGATCCTAAATGAGCAGTTCTTC,CASSPPGILNEQFF
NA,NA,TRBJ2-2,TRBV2,TGTGCCAGCAGTGATCAGGGTCCCGGGGAGCTGTTTTTT,CASSDQGPGELFF
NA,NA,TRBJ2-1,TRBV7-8,TGTGCCAGCAGCTTGACTGTAGACCAGTTCTTC,CASSLTVDQFF
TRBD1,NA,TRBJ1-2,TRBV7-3,TGTGCCAGCAGCCAGGGACAGGGGGATGGCTACACCTTC,CASSQGQGDGYTF
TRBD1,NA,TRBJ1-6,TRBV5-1,TGCGCCAGCAGGTCGGACGACAGGGGGAACAATTCACCCCTCCACTTT,CASRSDDRGNNSPLHF
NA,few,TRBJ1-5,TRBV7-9,TGTGCCAGCAGTCGGACAGGCAATCAGCCCCAGCATTTT,CASSRTGNQPQHF
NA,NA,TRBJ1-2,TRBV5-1,TGCGCCAGCAGCTCTCACAGGGAAGGAAGCTATGGCTACACCTTC,CASSSHREGSYGYTF
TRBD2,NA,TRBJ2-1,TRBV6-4,TGTGCCAGCAGCGCAACTAGCGCGGGTGAGCAGTTCTTC,CASSATSAGEQFF
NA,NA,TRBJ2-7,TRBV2,TGTGCCAGCACCAAGGGACCCACATACGAGCAGTACTTC,CASTKGPTYEQYF
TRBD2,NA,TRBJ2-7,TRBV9,TGTGCCAGCAGCGCCCGCCCGGGACTAGCTTACGAGCAGTACTTC,CASSARPGLAYEQYF
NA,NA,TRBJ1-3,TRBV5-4,TGTGCCAGCAGCGTTGCCTATACCGGGGCTCTCTCTGGAAACACCATATATTTT,CASSVAYTGALSGNTIYF
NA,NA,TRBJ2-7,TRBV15,TGTGCCACCAGCAGGCCGGGGGGCCCAAGGGAGCAGTACTTC,CATSRPGGPREQYF
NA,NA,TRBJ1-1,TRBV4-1,TGCGCCAGCAGCCAAGATCAGGGGCTCCCTGAAGCTTTCTTT,CASSQDQGLPEAFF
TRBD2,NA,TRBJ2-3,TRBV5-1,TGCGCCAGCAGCCTCAAAACTAGCGGGAGTGCCGATACGCAGTATTTT,CASSLKTSGSADTQYF
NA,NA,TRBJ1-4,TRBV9,TGTGCCAGCAGCGTAGCGGTTTCTCCGGGGGAAAAACTGTTTTTT,CASSVAVSPGEKLFF
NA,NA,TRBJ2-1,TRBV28,TGTGCCAGCAGTTTGGGGGAGCGGCTCAATGAGCAGTTCTTC,CASSLGERLNEQFF
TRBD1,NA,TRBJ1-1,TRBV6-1,TGTGCCAGCAGTGAAAGGGACAGGGGGGATGCTTTCTTT,CASSERDRGDAFF
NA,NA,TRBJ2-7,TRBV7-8,TGTGCCAGCAGCTTTTTTCTGCAGGGAGTGGGCGAGCAGTACTTC,CASSFFLQGVGEQYF
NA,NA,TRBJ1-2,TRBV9,TGTGCCAGCAGCGTACAGGACAGTAACTATGGCTACACCTTC,CASSVQDSNYGYTF
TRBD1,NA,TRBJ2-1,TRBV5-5,TGTGCCAGCAGTATCTTCCAGGGGGCTGAGCAGTTCTTC,CASSIFQGAEQFF